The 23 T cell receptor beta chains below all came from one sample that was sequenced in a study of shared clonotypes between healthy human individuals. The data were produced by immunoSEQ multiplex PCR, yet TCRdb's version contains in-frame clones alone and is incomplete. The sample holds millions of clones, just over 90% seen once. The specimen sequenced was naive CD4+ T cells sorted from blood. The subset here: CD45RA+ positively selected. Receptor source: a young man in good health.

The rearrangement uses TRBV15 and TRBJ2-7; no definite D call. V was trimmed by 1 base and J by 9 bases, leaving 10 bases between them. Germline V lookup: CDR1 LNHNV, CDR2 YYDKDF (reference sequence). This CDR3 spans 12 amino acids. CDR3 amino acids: CATSRAAGPQYF. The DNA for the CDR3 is TGTGCCACCAGCAGAGCTGCAGGCCCGCAGTACTTC.

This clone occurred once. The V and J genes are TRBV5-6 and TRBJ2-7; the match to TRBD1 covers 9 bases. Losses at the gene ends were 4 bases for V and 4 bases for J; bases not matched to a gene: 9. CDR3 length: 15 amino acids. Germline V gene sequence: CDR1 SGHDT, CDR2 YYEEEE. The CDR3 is CASSGGTGFGYEQYF. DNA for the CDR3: TGTGCCAGCAGCGGAGGGACAGGGTTTGGATACGAGCAGTACTTC.

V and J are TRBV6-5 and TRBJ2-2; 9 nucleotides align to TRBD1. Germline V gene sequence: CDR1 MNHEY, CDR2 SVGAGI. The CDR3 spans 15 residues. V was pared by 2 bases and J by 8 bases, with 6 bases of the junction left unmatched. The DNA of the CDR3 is TGTGCCAGCAGTTACGGGGACAGGGTTGGTGGGGAGCTGTTTTTT. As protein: CASSYGDRVGGELFF.

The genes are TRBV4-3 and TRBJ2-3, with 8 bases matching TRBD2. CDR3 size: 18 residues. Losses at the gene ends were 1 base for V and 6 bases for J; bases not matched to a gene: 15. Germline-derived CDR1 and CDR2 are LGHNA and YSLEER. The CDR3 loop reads CASSQGSAGGKPRDTQYF. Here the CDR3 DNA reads TGCGCCAGCAGCCAAGGGTCGGCGGGAGGTAAACCACGGGATACGCAGTATTTT.

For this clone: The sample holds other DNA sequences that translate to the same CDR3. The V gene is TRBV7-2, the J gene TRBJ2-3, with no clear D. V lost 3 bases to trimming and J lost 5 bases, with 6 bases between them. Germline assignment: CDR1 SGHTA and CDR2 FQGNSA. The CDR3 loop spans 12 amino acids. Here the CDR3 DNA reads TGTGCCAGCAGCTTTAGAGGAGATACGCAGTATTTT. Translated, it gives CASSFRGDTQYF.

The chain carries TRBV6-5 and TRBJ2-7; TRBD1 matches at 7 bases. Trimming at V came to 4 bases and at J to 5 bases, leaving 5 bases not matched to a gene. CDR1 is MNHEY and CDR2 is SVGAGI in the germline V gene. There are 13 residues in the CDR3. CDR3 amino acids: CASSSTGLNEQYF. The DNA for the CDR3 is TGTGCCAGCAGTTCGACAGGGTTGAACGAGCAGTACTTC.

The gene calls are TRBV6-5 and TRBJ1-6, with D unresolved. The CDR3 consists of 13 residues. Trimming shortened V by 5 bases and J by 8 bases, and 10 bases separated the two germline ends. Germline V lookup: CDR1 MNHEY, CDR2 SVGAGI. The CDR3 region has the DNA TGTGCCAGCAGTATATCCGACTATTCACCCCTCCACTTT. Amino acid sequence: CASSISDYSPLHF.

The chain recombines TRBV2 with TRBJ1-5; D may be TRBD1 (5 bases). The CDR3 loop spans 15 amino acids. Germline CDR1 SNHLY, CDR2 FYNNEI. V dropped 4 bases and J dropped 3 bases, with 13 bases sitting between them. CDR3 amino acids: CASSGQGGNNQPQHF. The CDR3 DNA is TGTGCCAGCAGTGGGCAGGGTGGGAACAATCAGCCCCAGCATTTT.

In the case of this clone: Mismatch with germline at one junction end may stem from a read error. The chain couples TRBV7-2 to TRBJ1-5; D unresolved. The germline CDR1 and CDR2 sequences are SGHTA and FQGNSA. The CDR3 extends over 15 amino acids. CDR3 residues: CASSLDGLSYQPQHF. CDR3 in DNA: TGTGCCAGCAGCTTAGACGGCCTTAGCTATCAGCCCCAGCATTTT.

The CDR3 coding sequence is TGCGCCAGCAGCTCCGGACTAGCGGGAGGTTCGGGGGAGACCCAGTACTTC. It codes for CASSSGLAGGSGETQYF. V gene TRBV5-1 combines with J gene TRBJ2-5; 14 bases fit TRBD2. This CDR3 is built from 17 residues. Looked up from germline, CDR1 is SGHRS and CDR2 is YFSETQ. The junction had 9 bases not matched to a gene; V was cut back by 3 bases and J by 5 bases.

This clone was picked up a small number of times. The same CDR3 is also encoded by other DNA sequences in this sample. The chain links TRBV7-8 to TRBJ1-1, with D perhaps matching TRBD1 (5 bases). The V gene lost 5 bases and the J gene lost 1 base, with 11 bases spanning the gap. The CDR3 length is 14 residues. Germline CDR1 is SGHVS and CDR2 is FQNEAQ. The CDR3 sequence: CASSRGTANTEAFF. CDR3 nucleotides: TGTGCCAGCAGCAGAGGGACGGCGAACACTGAAGCTTTCTTT.

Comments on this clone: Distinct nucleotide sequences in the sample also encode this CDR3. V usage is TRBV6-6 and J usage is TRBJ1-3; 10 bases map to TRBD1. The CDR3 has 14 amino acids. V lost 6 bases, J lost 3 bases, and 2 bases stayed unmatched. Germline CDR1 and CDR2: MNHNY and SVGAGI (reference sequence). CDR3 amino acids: CASRTGGSGNTIYF. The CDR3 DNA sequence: TGTGCCAGCAGGACAGGGGGCAGTGGAAACACCATATATTTT.

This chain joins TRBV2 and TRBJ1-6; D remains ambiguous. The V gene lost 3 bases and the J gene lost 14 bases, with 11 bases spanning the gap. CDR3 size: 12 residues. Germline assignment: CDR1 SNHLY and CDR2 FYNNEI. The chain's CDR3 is CASSENVRTLHF. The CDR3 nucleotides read TGTGCCAGCAGTGAGAATGTCAGAACCCTCCACTTT.

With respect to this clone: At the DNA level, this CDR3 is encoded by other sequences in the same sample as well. The CDR3 coding sequence is TGTGCCAGCAGCAGAACCGGGACGAGCAATCAGCCCCAGCATTTT. Its translation: CASSRTGTSNQPQHF. J is TRBJ1-5 and V is TRBV6-5; a weak D match, TRBD1 (5 bases). V was pared by 6 bases and J by 1 base, with 13 bases between. The germline V gene has CDR1 MNHEY and CDR2 SVGAGI. The CDR3 totals 15 residues.

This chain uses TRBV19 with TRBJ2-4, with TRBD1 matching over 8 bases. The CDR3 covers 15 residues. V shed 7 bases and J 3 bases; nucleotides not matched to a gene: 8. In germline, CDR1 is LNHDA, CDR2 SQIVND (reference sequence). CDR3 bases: TGTGCCAGTACCAGAGAAGGGACAGGCAAAAACATTCAGTACTTC. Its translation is CASTREGTGKNIQYF.

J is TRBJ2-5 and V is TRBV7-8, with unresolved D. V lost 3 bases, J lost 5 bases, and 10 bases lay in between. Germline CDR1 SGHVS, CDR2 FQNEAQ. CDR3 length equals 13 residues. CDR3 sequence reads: CASSFQNMETQYF. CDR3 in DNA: TGTGCCAGCAGCTTCCAAAACATGGAGACCCAGTACTTC.

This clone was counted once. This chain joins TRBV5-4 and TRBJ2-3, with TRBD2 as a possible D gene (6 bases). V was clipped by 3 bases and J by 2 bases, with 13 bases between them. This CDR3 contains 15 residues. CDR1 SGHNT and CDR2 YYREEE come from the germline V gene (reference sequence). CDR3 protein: CASSWREEDTDTQYF. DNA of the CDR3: TGTGCCAGCAGCTGGCGGGAAGAGGACACAGATACGCAGTATTTT.

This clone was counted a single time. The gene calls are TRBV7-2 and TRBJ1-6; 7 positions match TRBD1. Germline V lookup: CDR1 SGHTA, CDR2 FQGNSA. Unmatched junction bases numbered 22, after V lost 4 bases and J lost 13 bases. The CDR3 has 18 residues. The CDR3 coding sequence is TGTGCCAGCAGCTCTACAGTTCGACAGGGTGTCCGGGACTCGCCCCTCCACTTT. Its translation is CASSSTVRQGVRDSPLHF.

In nucleotides, the CDR3 is TGTGCCAGCAGCCCCGATCAGAGGACCGGGGAGCTGTTTTTT. Translating it yields CASSPDQRTGELFF. This chain joins TRBV11-3 and TRBJ2-2; D not certain. This CDR3 has 14 amino acids. Germline V gene data show CDR1 as SGHNT and CDR2 as YENEEA. With 5 bases removed from V and 5 bases from J, the gap between germline ends came to 12 bases.

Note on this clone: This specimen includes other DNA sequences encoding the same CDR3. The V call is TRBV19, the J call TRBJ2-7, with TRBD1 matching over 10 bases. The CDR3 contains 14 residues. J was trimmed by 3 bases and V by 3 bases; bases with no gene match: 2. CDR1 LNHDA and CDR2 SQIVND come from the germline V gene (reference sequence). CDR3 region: CASSIGDRGYEQYF. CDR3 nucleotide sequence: TGTGCCAGTAGTATCGGGGACAGGGGCTACGAGCAGTACTTC. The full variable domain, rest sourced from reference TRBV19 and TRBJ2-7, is DGGITQSPKYLFRKEGQNVTLSCEQNLNHDAMYWYRQDPGQGLRLIYYSQIVNDFQKGDIAEGYSVSREKKESFPLTVTSAQKNPTAFYLCASSIGDRGYEQYFGPGTRLTVT.

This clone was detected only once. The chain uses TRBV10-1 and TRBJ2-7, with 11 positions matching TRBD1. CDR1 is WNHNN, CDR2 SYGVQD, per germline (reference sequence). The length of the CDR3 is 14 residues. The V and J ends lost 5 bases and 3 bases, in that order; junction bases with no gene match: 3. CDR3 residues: CASSSGTGGYEQYF. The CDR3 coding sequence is TGCGCCAGCAGTTCCGGGACAGGGGGCTACGAGCAGTACTTC.

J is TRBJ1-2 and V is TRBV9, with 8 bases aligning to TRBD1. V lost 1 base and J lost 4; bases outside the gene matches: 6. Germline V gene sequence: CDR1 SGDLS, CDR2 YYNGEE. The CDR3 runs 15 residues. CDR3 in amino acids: CASSVYQGAGYGYTF. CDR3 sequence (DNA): TGTGCCAGCAGCGTATATCAGGGGGCTGGCTATGGCTACACCTTC.

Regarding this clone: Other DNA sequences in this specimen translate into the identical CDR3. CDR3 nucleotides: TGTGCCAGCAGCTCGGGACTAGCGGCGAACACCGGGGAGCTGTTTTTT. Encoded protein: CASSSGLAANTGELFF. J is TRBJ2-2 and V is TRBV7-2; 11 bases line up with TRBD2. The V gene end was trimmed by 4 bases and the J gene end by 0 bases; junction bases not matched to a gene: 1. This CDR3 spans 16 amino acids. Germline lookup yields CDR1 SGHTA and CDR2 FQGNSA.